This T cell receptor beta chain was captured by sequencing in a study of cytomegalovirus exposure and HLA in healthy donors. As for the study in general: A prior analysis found 100 million to 140 million unique TCR beta sequences from 150 million to 200 million T cells.

Germline CDR1 SEHNR, CDR2 FQNEAQ (reference sequence). V lost 5 bases and J lost 2, with 12 bases in between. The CDR3 is made up of 14 amino acids. PCR employed 60 Vbeta and 13 Jbeta primers. Clones were read by immunoSEQ multiplex PCR, and TCRdb kept only the in-frame ones, dropping some. The sample yields about 180,000 clones, around 80% seen once. The origin of this receptor is a woman under 40 in good health and CMV-seronegative. V is TRBV7-9 and J is TRBJ1-2, with D perhaps TRBD1 (6 bases). Sequencing used PBMCs. The CDR3 loop is CASSPLQGNYGYTF. DNA for the CDR3: TGTGCCAGCAGCCCGTTACAGGGAAACTATGGCTACACCTTC.